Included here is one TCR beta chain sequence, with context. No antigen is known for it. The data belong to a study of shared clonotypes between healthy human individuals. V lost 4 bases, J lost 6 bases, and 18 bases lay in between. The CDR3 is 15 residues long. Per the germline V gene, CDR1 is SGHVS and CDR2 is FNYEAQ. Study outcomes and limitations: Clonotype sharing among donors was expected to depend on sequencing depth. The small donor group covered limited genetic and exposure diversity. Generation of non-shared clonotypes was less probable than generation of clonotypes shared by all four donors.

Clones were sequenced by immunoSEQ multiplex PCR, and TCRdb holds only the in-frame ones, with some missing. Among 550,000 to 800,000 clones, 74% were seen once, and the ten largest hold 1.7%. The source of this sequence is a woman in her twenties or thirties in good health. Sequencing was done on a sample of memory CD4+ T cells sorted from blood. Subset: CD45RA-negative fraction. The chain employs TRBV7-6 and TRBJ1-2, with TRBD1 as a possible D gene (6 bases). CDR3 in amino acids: CASSSRSGGGDGYTF. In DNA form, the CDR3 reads TGTGCCAGCAGCTCCCGGTCGGGGGGCGGAGATGGCTACACCTTC.